This is a list of T cell receptor beta chains from one sample in a study of blood T cell repertoires in COVID-19. Using immunoSEQ multiplex PCR, the repertoire was profiled, and TCRdb retains in-frame clones only, with some absent. The table has around 50,000 clones, 83% seen once. Source material: peripheral blood. These receptors were collected from a human donor in a cohort sampled during active COVID-19. Each CDR3 is given with its conserved first and last residue. Each record gives: V gene, clone size, D gene, J gene, CDR3 DNA, CDR3 protein. D genes are given only for firm matches. Not all rows give a size; the values are once, few, many and, for expanded clones, a class.

TRBV10-1	few	TRBD2	TRBJ2-3	TGCGCCAGCAGTGATGCGCGGGGGGGGGCCGACGCAGATACGCAGTATTTT	CASSDARGGADADTQYF
TRBV18	NA	TRBD1	TRBJ1-2	TGTGCCAGCTCACCCCGCGGACAGGGGAGAAACTATGGCTACACCTTC	CASSPRGQGRNYGYTF
TRBV15	few	NA	TRBJ2-1	TGTGCCACCAGCAGGGAAACAGGGATCGATGAGCAGTTCTTC	CATSRETGIDEQFF
TRBV5-1	few	TRBD1	TRBJ1-3	TGCGCCAGCAGGCCCGGGACAGGGGGTATGAATTCTGGAAACACCATATATTTT	CASRPGTGGMNSGNTIYF
TRBV12-3/TRBV12-4	NA	TRBD2	TRBJ2-1	TGTGCCAGCAGAATACGGGAGGGGAGAGAGCAGTTCTTC	CASRIREGREQFF
TRBV3-1/TRBV3-2	NA	TRBD2	TRBJ2-3	TGTGCCAGCAGCCGAGTGGCTAGCGGGGGGGGGCGAGATACGCAGTATTTT	CASSRVASGGGRDTQYF
TRBV7-2	NA	TRBD2	TRBJ2-5	TGTGCCAGCAGCCCTACCGGGACTAGCGGGGGGGTCCGAGCGACCCAGTACTTC	CASSPTGTSGGVRATQYF
TRBV25-1	NA	NA	TRBJ1-3	TGTGCCAGCAGTGTTTCCAGGGCGGGAAACACCATATATTTT	CASSVSRAGNTIYF
TRBV4-3	NA	NA	TRBJ2-3	TGCGCCAGCAGCCAAGAATGGGGGGGCCACACAGATACGCAGTATTTT	CASSQEWGGHTDTQYF
TRBV9	NA	TRBD1	TRBJ2-7	TGTGCCAGCAGCGTAGACAGGGGGCTAGGCGAGCAGTACTTC	CASSVDRGLGEQYF
TRBV7-2	few	NA	TRBJ2-7	TGTGCCAGCAGCTTAGTTCCCAGTGACGAGCAGTACTTC	CASSLVPSDEQYF
TRBV27	NA	NA	TRBJ1-2	TGTGCCAGCAGTTTAGTAGCGGCAGGGCTTTATGGCTACACCTTC	CASSLVAAGLYGYTF
TRBV28	NA	TRBD1	TRBJ2-7	TGTGCCAGCAGTTCAGTCTCCCGCAGGGGTACAGGGGGGGAGCAGTACTTC	CASSSVSRRGTGGEQYF
TRBV20-1	NA	TRBD1	TRBJ1-2	TGCAGTGCCGGGACAGCCTATGGCTACACCTTC	CSAGTAYGYTF
TRBV9	few	NA	TRBJ1-2	TGTGCCAGCAGCGTAGGGGGGAGGGCCATCTCTAACTATGGCTACACCTTC	CASSVGGRAISNYGYTF
TRBV6-2/TRBV6-3	NA	NA	TRBJ1-2	TGTGCCAGCAGTTACTCGGGCAGATCTAACTATGGCTACACCTTC	CASSYSGRSNYGYTF
TRBV7-3	medium-sized	NA	TRBJ1-2	TGTGCCAGCAGCCCGAGCGAGGGATTTGGCTACACCTTC	CASSPSEGFGYTF
TRBV18	few	NA	TRBJ1-2	TGTGCCAGCTCACCCCGGGATGAAGGAGTTAACTATGGCTACACCTTC	CASSPRDEGVNYGYTF
TRBV6-5	NA	NA	TRBJ1-2	TGTGCCAGCAGGCGTGGAGGTGGTAACTATGGCTACACCTTC	CASRRGGGNYGYTF
TRBV29-1	NA	NA	TRBJ1-5	TGCAGCGTTGATCGCTCGGGGTCTCAGAAATGGCCCCAGCATTTT	CSVDRSGSQKWPQHF
TRBV4-1	NA	NA	TRBJ2-7	TGCGCCAGCAGCCAATCACTGGCAGGCTACGAGCAGTACTTC	CASSQSLAGYEQYF
TRBV6-6	NA	NA	TRBJ2-1	TGTGCCAGCAGTTACTCGAAGCCCAGCGGAGAAGGTGAGCAGTTCTTC	CASSYSKPSGEGEQFF
TRBV13	once	NA	TRBJ2-2	TGTGCCAGCAGCTTAGGGCGGAACACCGGGGAGCTGTTTTTT	CASSLGRNTGELFF
TRBV6-1	NA	NA	TRBJ1-4	TGTGCCAGCAGTGAAGTTCGAGGGACATCGTCTATCGGAAAACTGTTTTTT	CASSEVRGTSSIGKLFF
TRBV3-1/TRBV3-2	NA	TRBD1	TRBJ1-1	TGTGCCAGCAGCCAAGATCGGGACAGGGGAGCTTTCTTT	CASSQDRDRGAFF
TRBV19	NA	TRBD2	TRBJ2-1	TGTGCCAGTAGTGCGACCGGGGGGGCCAGTTTAAATGAGCAGTTCTTC	CASSATGGASLNEQFF
TRBV5-6	NA	TRBD2	TRBJ2-7	TGTGCCAGCAGCTCTACTAGCGGGGTCCCCGACGAGCAGTACTTC	CASSSTSGVPDEQYF
TRBV5-4	NA	NA	TRBJ1-2	TGTGCCAGCAGTCCCGGACAGCTAGCAGACTATGGCTACACCTTC	CASSPGQLADYGYTF
TRBV5-1	NA	TRBD2	TRBJ2-1	TGCGCCAGCACAGCGGGGGGGCTCTCCAATGAGCAGTTCTTC	CASTAGGLSNEQFF
TRBV19	NA	NA	TRBJ1-5	TGTGCCAGTACAGGGGTTAGCAATCAGCCCCAGCATTTT	CASTGVSNQPQHF
TRBV4-1	NA	NA	TRBJ1-1	TGCGCCAGCAGCCAAGTGGTAGGAGGAGCTTTCTTT	CASSQVVGGAFF
TRBV7-2	NA	TRBD2	TRBJ2-7	TGTGCCAGCAGCTACCTCCCCGGGGGAGGGCCCTACGAGCAGTACTTC	CASSYLPGGGPYEQYF
TRBV14	once	TRBD1	TRBJ2-5	TGTGCCAGCAGCGGAACTCACGGGACAGAACAGTACTTC	CASSGTHGTEQYF
TRBV18	few	NA	TRBJ2-5	TGTGCCAGCTCACCCGTCCTCCAAGAGACCCAGTACTTC	CASSPVLQETQYF
TRBV19	NA	TRBD1	TRBJ1-2	TGTGCCAGTAGTATCCGGACAGGGAGAAATGGCTACACCTTC	CASSIRTGRNGYTF
TRBV5-6	NA	NA	TRBJ1-2	TGTGCCAGCAGCTCAAGGACGCGGGGGGGACTACCTGGCTACACCTTC	CASSSRTRGGLPGYTF
TRBV6-2/TRBV6-3	NA	TRBD1	TRBJ2-7	TGTGCCAGCAGTTACTCGGCAGGGGGCCAAGAGCAGTACTTC	CASSYSAGGQEQYF
TRBV4-3	NA	NA	TRBJ2-7	TGCGCCAGCAGCCAAGAGACAGGACGCTCCTACGAGCAGTACTTC	CASSQETGRSYEQYF
TRBV19	once	TRBD1	TRBJ2-2	TGTGCCAGTAGTGACAGGGGGAACACCGGGGAGCTGTTTTTT	CASSDRGNTGELFF
TRBV11-2	few	TRBD1	TRBJ1-1	TGTGCCAGCAGCTTAGAAAGACAGGGAAAAGCTTTCTTT	CASSLERQGKAFF
TRBV6-2/TRBV6-3	few	NA	TRBJ2-2	TGTGCCAGCAGTTACTCGCGAACGCGACAGATTCCTACCGGGGAGCTGTTTTTT	CASSYSRTRQIPTGELFF
TRBV7-2	few	TRBD1	TRBJ2-1	TGTGCCAGCAGCTTAGTTGCGGCCAGGGGGATGTACAATGAGCAGTTCTTC	CASSLVAARGMYNEQFF
TRBV24-1	NA	TRBD1	TRBJ1-1	TGTGCCACCAGTGATCCGACAGGGACCACTGAAGCTTTCTTT	CATSDPTGTTEAFF
TRBV24-1	NA	TRBD1	TRBJ1-5	TGTGCCACCAGTTCCCAGGGGGGCGCCAATCAGCCCCAGCATTTT	CATSSQGGANQPQHF
TRBV30	few	NA	TRBJ2-1	TGTGCCTGGACGTCTGGAACAGGGAACAATGAGCAGTTCTTC	CAWTSGTGNNEQFF
TRBV6-2/TRBV6-3	NA	NA	TRBJ2-7	TGTGCCAGCAGTTCTCCGGGACTCCCCTACGAGCAGTACTTC	CASSSPGLPYEQYF
TRBV6-2/TRBV6-3	NA	NA	TRBJ2-7	TGTGCCAGCAGCAGCCTAGCCTACGAGCAGTACTTC	CASSSLAYEQYF
TRBV7-8	NA	NA	TRBJ1-2	TGTGCCAGCAGCCCGGGGAGTGCTAACTATGGCTACACCTTC	CASSPGSANYGYTF
TRBV4-1	NA	NA	TRBJ2-3	TGCGCCAGCAGCCAAGTCAACCGTACTAGTCCGGACCGAGATACGCAGTATTTT	CASSQVNRTSPDRDTQYF
TRBV3-1/TRBV3-2	NA	NA	TRBJ2-2	TGTGCCAGCAAGCTCCCGGAGGGCGGGGAGCTGTTTTTT	CASKLPEGGELFF
TRBV15	NA	NA	TRBJ2-3	TGTGCCACCAGCAGAGATCAAGATACGCAGTATTTT	CATSRDQDTQYF
TRBV6-5	NA	NA	TRBJ1-3	TGTGCCAGCCAGACTGGACACTCCAAGGGAAACACCATATATTTT	CASQTGHSKGNTIYF
TRBV5-1	NA	TRBD1	TRBJ2-7	TGCGCCAGCAGCTATAGGGACAGGGCCTCCTACGAGCAGTACTTC	CASSYRDRASYEQYF
TRBV7-3	NA	NA	TRBJ2-3	TGTGCCAGCAGCACAATTTTGGCGGGCACAGATACGCAGTATTTT	CASSTILAGTDTQYF
TRBV6-6	few	NA	TRBJ1-5	TGTGCCAGCAGTTACCTTAATCAGCCCCAGCATTTT	CASSYLNQPQHF